These T cell receptor beta chains were read from a single sample in a study of CD8+ T cells in alopecia areata. TCRdb's table, derived via immunoSEQ multiplex PCR, lists solely in-frame clones and lacks some. The data hold approximately 280,000 clones, with roughly 64% observed a single time. The input for sequencing was CD4+ T cells sorted from blood, taken at week 24, from a patient treated with tofacitinib. Receptor source: a human donor with alopecia areata. The CDR3 runs from the conserved cysteine through the conserved F or W. A D gene is named only where the DNA matches it firmly. A row's size may be missing; if present it is once, few, many or a size class.

clone_size j_call d_call v_call cdr3_nt cdr3_aa
- TRBJ2-2 TRBD1 TRBV6-5 TGTGCCAATCTACCCGGGACAGGGAACACCGGGGAGCTGTTTTTT CANLPGTGNTGELFF
few TRBJ2-1 TRBD2 TRBV30 TGTGCCTGGAAGACTAGCGGGTCCAATGAGCAGTTCTTC CAWKTSGSNEQFF
- TRBJ2-3 - TRBV30 TGTGCCTGGAGTACAACCACGTGGGGGGCCACAGATACGCAGTATTTT CAWSTTTWGATDTQYF
few TRBJ2-7 - TRBV28 TGTGCCAGCAGTTTAGCCGCGATGGAGCAGTACTTC CASSLAAMEQYF
- TRBJ2-1 TRBD2 TRBV11-2 TGTGCCAGCAGCTTAGAGGAAGCGGGATTCTACAATGAGCAGTTCTTC CASSLEEAGFYNEQFF
few TRBJ1-1 TRBD1 TRBV5-1 TGCGCCAGCAGCTTCCAGGGGGACACTGAAGCTTTCTTT CASSFQGDTEAFF
- TRBJ1-1 TRBD1 TRBV30 TGTGCCTTACAACAGGGGTTGAACACTGAAGCTTTCTTT CALQQGLNTEAFF
few TRBJ2-5 - TRBV29-1 TGCAGCGTCCGACAGGTGGGAGAGACCCAGTACTTC CSVRQVGETQYF
- TRBJ2-5 TRBD2 TRBV9 TGTGCCAGCAGCGTAGACCCCACGGGGGGGGTCCAAGAGACCCAGTACTTC CASSVDPTGGVQETQYF
- TRBJ2-1 TRBD1 TRBV30 TGTGCCTGGACGGGACAGCGGAATGAGCAGTTCTTC CAWTGQRNEQFF
- TRBJ2-3 - TRBV7-3 TGTGCCAGCAGCTTAAACGGGGGCACAGATACGCAGTATTTT CASSLNGGTDTQYF
once TRBJ2-7 - TRBV5-6 TGTGCCAGCAGCTACTCCGGCAAATCGTCCCGAGGGCCTTCCTACGAGCAGTACTTC CASSYSGKSSRGPSYEQYF
- TRBJ1-2 - TRBV30 TGTGTTTTGCGTGGGGCAGCAATTTATGGCTACACCTTC CVLRGAAIYGYTF
- TRBJ2-7 TRBD1 TRBV19 TGTGCCAGTGGGGACAGGCCAGCCTACGAGCAGTACTTC CASGDRPAYEQYF
many TRBJ2-1 TRBD1 TRBV7-9 TGTGCCAGCAGCCTCGGACAGGTGGGGTGGGTCGGCTATGAGCAGTTCTTC CASSLGQVGWVGYEQFF
- TRBJ2-2 - TRBV29-1 TGCAGCACTGCGGGACCAAGCGACACCGGGGAGCTGTTTTTT CSTAGPSDTGELFF
- TRBJ1-1 - TRBV5-1 TGCGCCAGCAGCGGGACGAGGGGGACCGCTAATGAAGCTTTCTTT CASSGTRGTANEAFF
few TRBJ2-2 - TRBV10-3 TGTGCCATCAAGGAGCAAGAAGGGGGCGGGGAGCTGTTTTTT CAIKEQEGGGELFF
- TRBJ2-5 - TRBV29-1 TGCAGCGTTGAATTCGGGACCCAGTACTTC CSVEFGTQYF
- TRBJ2-1 TRBD2 TRBV2 TGTGCCAGCAGTTTTAGCGGGGGGGGAGAGCAGTTCTTC CASSFSGGGEQFF